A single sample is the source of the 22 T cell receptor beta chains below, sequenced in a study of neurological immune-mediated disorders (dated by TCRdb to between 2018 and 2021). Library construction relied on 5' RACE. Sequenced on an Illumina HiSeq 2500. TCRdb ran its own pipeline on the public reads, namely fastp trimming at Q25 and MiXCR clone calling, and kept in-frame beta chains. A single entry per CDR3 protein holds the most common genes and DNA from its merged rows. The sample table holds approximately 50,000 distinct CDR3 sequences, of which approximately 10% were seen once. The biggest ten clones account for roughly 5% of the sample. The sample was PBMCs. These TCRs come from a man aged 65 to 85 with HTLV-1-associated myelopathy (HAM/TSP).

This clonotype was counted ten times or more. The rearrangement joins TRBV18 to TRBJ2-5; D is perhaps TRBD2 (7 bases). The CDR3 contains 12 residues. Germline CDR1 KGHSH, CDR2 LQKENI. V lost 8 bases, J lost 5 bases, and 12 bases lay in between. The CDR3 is CASSGTRETQYF. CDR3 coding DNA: TGTGCCAGCAGCGGGACACGGGAGACCCAGTACTTC. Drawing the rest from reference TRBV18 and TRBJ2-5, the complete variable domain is NAGVMQNPRHLVRRRGQEARLRCSPMKGHSHVYWYRQLPEEGLKFMVYLQKENIIDESGMPKERFSAEFPKEGPSILRIQQVVRGDSAAYFCASSGTRETQYFGPGTRLLVL.

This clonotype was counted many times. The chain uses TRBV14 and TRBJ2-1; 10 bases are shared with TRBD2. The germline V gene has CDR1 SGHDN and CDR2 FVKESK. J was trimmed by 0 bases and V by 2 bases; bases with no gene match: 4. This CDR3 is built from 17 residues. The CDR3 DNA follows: TGTGCCAGCAGCCAACTATTAGCGGGAGGCTCCTACAATGAGCAGTTCTTC. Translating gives CASSQLLAGGSYNEQFF.

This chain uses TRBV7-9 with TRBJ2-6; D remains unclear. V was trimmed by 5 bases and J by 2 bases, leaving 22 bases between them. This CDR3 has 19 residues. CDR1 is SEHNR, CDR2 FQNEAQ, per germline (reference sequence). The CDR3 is CASSRSPQWSETGANVLTF. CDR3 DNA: TGTGCCAGCAGCCGATCCCCACAGTGGAGCGAGACTGGGGCCAACGTCCTGACTTTC.

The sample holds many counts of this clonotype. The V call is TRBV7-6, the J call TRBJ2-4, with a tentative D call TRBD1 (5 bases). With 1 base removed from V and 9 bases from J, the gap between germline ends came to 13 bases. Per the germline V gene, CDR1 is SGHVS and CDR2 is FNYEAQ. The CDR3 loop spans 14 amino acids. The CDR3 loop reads CASSLGSRAGIQYF. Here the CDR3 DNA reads TGTGCCAGCAGCTTAGGTTCCAGGGCTGGCATTCAGTACTTC.

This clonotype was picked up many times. CDR3 sequence (DNA): TGCAGTGCTAGCGGGAGAGAATCCTACGAGCAGTACTTC. This translates into CSASGRESYEQYF. The rearrangement links TRBV20-1 to TRBJ2-7, with D perhaps matching TRBD2 (6 bases). Trimming removed 3 bases at V and 1 base at J, with 10 bases between. Germline V gene sequence: CDR1 DFQATT, CDR2 SNEGSKA (reference sequence). CDR3 length: 13 amino acids.

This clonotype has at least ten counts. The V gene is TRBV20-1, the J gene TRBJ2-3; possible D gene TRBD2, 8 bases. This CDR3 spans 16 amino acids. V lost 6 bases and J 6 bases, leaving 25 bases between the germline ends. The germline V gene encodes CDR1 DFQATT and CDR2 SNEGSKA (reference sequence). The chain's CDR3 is CSAEKTGLAGVDTQYF. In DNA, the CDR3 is TGCAGTGCAGAAAAGACAGGGCTAGCGGGCGTGGATACGCAGTATTTT.

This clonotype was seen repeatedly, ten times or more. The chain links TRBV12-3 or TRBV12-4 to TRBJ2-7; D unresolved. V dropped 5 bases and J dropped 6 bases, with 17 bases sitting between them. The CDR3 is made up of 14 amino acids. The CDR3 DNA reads TGTGCCAGCAGTCTACCGGAGTGGGGAAGCGAGCAGTACTTC. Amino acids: CASSLPEWGSEQYF.

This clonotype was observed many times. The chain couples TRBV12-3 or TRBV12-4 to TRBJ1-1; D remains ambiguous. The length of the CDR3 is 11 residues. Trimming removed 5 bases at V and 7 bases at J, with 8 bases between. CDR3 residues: CASSRKGEAFF. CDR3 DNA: TGTGCCAGCAGTAGGAAGGGTGAAGCTTTCTTT.

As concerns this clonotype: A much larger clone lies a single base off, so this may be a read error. CDR3 region: CASSPGVGYVYTF. The CDR3 coding sequence is TGTGCCAGCAGCCCGGGAGTTGGCTATGTCTACACCTTC. The J gene is TRBJ1-2, the V gene TRBV7-3; D remains ambiguous. Looked up from germline, CDR1 is SGHTA and CDR2 is FQGTGA. CDR3 length: 13 amino acids. Based on the CDR3 plus reference TRBV7-3 and TRBJ1-2, the full variable domain is GAGVSQTPSNKVTEKGKYVELRCDPISGHTALYWYRQSLGQGPEFLIYFQGTGAADDSGLPNDRFFAVRPEGSVSTLKIQRTERGDSAVYLCASSPGVGYVYTFGSGTRLTVV.

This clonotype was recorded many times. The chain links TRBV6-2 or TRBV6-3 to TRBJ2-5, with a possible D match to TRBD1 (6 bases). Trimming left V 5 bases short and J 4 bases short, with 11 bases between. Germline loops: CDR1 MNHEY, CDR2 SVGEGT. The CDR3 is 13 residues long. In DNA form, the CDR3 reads TGTGCCAGCAGTGGGTGGGGGCGAGAGACCCAGTACTTC. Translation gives CASSGWGRETQYF.

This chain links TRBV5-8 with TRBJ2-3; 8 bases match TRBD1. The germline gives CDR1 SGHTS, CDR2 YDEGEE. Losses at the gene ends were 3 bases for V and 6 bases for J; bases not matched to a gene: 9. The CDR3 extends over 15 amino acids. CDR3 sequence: CASSWTGSNTDTQYF. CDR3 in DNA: TGTGCCAGCAGCTGGACAGGGTCTAACACGGATACGCAGTATTTT.

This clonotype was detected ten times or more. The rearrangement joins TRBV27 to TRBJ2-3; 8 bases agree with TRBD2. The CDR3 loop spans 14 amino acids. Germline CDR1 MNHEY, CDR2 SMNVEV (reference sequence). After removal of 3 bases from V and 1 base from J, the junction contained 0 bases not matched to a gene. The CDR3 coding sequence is TGTGCCAGCAGTTTGCGGGAGGGCACAGATACGCAGTATTTT. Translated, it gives CASSLREGTDTQYF.

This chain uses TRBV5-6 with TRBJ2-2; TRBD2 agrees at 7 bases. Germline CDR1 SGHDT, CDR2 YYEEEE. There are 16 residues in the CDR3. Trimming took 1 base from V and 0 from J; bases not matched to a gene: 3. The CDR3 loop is CASSLTAGANTGELFF. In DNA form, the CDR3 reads TGTGCCAGCAGCTTGACCGCGGGGGCGAACACCGGGGAGCTGTTTTTT.

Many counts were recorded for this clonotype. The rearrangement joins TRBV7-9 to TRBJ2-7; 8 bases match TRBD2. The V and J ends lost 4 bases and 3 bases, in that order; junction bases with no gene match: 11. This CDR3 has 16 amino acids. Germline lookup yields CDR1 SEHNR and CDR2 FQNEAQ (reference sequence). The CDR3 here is CASSSPPAGVGYEQYF. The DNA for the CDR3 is TGTGCCAGCAGCTCTCCCCCAGCGGGAGTGGGCTACGAGCAGTACTTC. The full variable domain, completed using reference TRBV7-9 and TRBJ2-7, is DTGVSQNPRHKITKRGQNVTFRCDPISEHNRLYWYRQTLGQGPEFLTYFQNEAQLEKSRLLSDRFSAERPKGSFSTLEIQRTEQGDSAMYLCASSSPPAGVGYEQYFGPGTRLTVT.

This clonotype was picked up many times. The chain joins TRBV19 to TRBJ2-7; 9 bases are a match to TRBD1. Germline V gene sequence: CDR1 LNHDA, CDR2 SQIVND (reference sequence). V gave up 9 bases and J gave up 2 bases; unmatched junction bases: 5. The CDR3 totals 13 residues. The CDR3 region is CASSGTGTYEQYF. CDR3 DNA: TGTGCCAGCTCCGGGACAGGGACCTACGAGCAGTACTTC.

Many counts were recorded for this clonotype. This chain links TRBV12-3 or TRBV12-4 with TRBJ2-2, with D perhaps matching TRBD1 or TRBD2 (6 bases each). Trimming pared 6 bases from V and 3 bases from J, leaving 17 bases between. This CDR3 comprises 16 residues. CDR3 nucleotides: TGTGCCAGCAGGCGGGCCCCGGGGGCTTACACCGGGGAGCTGTTTTTT. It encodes CASRRAPGAYTGELFF.

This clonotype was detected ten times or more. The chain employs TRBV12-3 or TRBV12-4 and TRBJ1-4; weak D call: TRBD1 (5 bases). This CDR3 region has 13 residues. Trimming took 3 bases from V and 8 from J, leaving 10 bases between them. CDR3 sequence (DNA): TGTGCCAGCAGTTTCGGGGGAGGCGAAAAACTGTTTTTT. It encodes CASSFGGGEKLFF.

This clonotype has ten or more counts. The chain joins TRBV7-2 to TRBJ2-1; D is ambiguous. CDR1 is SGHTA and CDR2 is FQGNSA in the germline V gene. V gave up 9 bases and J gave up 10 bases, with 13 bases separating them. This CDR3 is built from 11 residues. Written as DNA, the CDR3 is TGTGCCAGTAGGTTACTGACCGAGCAGTTCTTC. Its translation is CASRLLTEQFF.

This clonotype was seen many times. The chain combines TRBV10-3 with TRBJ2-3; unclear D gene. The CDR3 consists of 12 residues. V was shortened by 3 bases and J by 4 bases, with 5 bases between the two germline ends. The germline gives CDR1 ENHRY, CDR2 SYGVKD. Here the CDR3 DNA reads TGTGCCATCAGTGAATCCGCAGATACGCAGTATTTT. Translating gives CAISESADTQYF.

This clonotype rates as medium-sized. CDR3 protein: CASSLLTLGPRDNEQFF. The CDR3 bases are TGTGCCAGCAGCTTATTGACCCTAGGCCCCCGAGACAATGAGCAGTTCTTC. J is TRBJ2-1 and V is TRBV7-8; D ambiguous. In germline, CDR1 is SGHVS, CDR2 FQNEAQ. CDR3 length: 17 residues. The V end was cut by 2 bases, the J end by 5 bases, with 19 bases between.

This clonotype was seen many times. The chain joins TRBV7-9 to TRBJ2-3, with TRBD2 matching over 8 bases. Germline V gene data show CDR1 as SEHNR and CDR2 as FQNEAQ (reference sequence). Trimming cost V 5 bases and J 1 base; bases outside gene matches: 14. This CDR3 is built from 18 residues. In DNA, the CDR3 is TGTGCCAGCAGCCCTACAGGGTTTAGCGGGACCCGCACAGATACGCAGTATTTT. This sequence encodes CASSPTGFSGTRTDTQYF.

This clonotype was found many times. CDR3 residues: CATSRDPGPYEQYF. CDR3 DNA sequence: TGTGCCACCAGCAGAGATCCCGGGCCATACGAGCAGTACTTC. The V gene is TRBV15, the J gene TRBJ2-7; D is uncertain. Germline-derived CDR1 and CDR2 are LNHNV and YYDKDF (reference sequence). Trimming pared 0 bases from V and 4 bases from J, leaving 10 bases between. The CDR3 covers 14 residues.